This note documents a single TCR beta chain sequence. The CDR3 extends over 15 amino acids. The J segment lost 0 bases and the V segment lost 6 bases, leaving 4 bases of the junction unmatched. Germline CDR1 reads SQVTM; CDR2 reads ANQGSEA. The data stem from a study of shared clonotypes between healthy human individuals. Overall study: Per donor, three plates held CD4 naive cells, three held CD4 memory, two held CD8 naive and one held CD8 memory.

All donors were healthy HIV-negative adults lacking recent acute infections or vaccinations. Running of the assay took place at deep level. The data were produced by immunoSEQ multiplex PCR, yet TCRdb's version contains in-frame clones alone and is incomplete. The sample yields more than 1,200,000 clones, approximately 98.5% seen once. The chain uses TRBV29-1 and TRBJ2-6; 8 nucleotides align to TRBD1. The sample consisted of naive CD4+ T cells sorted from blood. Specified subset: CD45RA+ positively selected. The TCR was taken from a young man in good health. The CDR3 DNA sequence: TGCAGCGTCGGACAGGGCATCTCTGGGGCCAACGTCCTGACTTTC. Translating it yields CSVGQGISGANVLTF.